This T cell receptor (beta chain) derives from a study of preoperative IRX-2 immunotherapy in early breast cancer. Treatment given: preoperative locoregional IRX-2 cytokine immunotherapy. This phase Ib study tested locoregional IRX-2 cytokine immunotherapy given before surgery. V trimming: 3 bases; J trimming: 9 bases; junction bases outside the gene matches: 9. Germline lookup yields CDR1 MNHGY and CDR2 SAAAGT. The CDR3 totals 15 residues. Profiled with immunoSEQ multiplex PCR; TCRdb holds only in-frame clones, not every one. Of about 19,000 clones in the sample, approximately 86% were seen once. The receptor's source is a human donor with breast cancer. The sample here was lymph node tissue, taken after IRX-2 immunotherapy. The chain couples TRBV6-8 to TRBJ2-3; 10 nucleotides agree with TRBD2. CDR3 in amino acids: CASSYGLAGVSTQYF. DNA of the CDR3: TGTGCCAGCAGTTATGGGCTAGCGGGAGTTAGCACGCAGTATTTT.